This TCR beta chain was captured by sequencing in a study of shared clonotypes between healthy human individuals. General observations from the study: Limitation of the genetic and exposure-history diversity represented came from the few donors. Compared with clonotypes that all four donors shared, non-shared clonotypes had lower generation probabilities.

Note on this clone: The antigen is unknown.

The CDR3 extends over 15 amino acids. Germline values: CDR1 SNHLY, CDR2 FYNNEI. Trimming removed 0 bases from V and 3 bases from J, with 12 bases in between. CD8 cells classed as naive were CD45RO-negative and positively selected for CCR7, excluding terminally differentiated effector memory CD45RA+ cells. Donors had no recently reported acute infections or vaccinations and were HIV-negative. When replicate PCRs were run on sorted subsets, they used 150 to 250 ng DNA, some 33,000 T cell genomes. The table came from immunoSEQ multiplex PCR; TCRdb's copy has only in-frame clones and leaves some out. The table lists under 850,000 clones, around 92% of them singletons.

The TCR comes from a man in his thirties or forties in good health. The specimen sequenced was naive CD8+ T cells sorted from blood. The chain is built from TRBV2 and TRBJ2-7; tentative D call: TRBD2 (6 bases). This CDR3 is CASSEAGRGGYEQYF. CDR3 in DNA: TGTGCCAGCAGTGAAGCAGGCCGGGGAGGCTACGAGCAGTACTTC. The full variable domain, rest sourced from reference TRBV2 and TRBJ2-7, is EPEVTQTPSHQVTQMGQEVILRCVPISNHLYFYWYRQILGQKVEFLVSFYNNEISEKSEIFDDQFSVERPDGSNFTLKIRSTKLEDSAMYFCASSEAGRGGYEQYFGPGTRLTVT.